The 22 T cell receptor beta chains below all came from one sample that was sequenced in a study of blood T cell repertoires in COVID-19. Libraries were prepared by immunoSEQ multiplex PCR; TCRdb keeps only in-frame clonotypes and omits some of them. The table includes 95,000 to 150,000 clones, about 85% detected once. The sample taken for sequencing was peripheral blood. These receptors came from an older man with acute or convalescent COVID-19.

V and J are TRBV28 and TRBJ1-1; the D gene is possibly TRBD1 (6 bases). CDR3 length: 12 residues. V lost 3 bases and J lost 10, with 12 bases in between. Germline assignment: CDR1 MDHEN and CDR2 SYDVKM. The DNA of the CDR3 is TGTGCCAGCAGTTTTTCTACAGGGTTAGCTTTCTTT. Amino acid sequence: CASSFSTGLAFF.

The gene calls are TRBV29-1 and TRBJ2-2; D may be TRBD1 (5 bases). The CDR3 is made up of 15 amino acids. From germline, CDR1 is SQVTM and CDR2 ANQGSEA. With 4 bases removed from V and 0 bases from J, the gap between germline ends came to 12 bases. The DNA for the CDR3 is TGCAGCGTTGTGCCAGGGTCTACGAACACCGGGGAGCTGTTTTTT. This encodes CSVVPGSTNTGELFF.

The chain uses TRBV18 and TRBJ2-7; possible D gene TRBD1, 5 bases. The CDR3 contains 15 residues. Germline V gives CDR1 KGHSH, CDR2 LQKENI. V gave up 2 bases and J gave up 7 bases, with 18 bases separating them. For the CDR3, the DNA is TGTGCCAGCTCACCAGATTTACAGGCCCGGAAAGAGCAGTACTTC. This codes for CASSPDLQARKEQYF.

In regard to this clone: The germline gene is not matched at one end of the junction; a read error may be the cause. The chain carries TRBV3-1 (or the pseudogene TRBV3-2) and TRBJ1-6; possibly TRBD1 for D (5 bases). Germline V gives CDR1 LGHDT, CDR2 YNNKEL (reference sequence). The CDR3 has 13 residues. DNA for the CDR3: TGTGCCAGCAGCCGGCAGGGTGGGGAAGGTTCTTTCTTT. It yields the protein CASSRQGGEGSFF.

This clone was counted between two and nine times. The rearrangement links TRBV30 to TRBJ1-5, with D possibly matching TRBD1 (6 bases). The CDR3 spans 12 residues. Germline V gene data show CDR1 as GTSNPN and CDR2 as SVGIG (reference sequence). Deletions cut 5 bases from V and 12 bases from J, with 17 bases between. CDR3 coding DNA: TGTGCCTGGGGGGGACAAGGAGGACTCCAGCATTTT. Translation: CAWGGQGGLQHF. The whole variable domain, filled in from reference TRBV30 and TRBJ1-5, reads SQTIHQWPATLVQPVGSPLSLECTVEGTSNPNLYWYRQAAGRGLQLLFYSVGIGQISSEVPQNLSASRPQDRQFILSSKKLLLSDSGFYLCAWGGQGGLQHFGDGTRLSIL.

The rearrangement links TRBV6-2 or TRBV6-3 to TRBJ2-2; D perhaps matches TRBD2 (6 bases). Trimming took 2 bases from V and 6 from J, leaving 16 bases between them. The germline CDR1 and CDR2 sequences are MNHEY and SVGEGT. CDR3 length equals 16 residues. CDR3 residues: CASSYPLQAGPGELFF. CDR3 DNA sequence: TGTGCCAGCAGTTACCCCCTACAAGCGGGTCCCGGGGAGCTGTTTTTT.

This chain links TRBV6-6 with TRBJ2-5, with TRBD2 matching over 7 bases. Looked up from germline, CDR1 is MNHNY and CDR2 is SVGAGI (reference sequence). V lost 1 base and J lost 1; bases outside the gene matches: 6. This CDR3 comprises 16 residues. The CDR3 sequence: CASSYFRASGQETQYF. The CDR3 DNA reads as TGTGCCAGCAGTTACTTCCGGGCTAGCGGCCAAGAGACCCAGTACTTC.

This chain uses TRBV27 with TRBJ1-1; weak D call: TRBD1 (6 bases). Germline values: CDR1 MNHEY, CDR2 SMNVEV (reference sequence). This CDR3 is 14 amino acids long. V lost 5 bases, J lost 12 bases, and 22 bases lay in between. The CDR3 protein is CASSTWTDTAVPFF. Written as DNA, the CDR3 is TGTGCCAGCAGTACCTGGACAGATACCGCTGTACCTTTCTTT.

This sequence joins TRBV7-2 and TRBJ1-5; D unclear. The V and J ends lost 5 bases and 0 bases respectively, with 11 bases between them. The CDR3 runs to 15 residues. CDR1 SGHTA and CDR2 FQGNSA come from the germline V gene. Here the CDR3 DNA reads TGTGCCAGCAGCCCCAAGACGGGTAGCAATCAGCCCCAGCATTTT. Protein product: CASSPKTGSNQPQHF.

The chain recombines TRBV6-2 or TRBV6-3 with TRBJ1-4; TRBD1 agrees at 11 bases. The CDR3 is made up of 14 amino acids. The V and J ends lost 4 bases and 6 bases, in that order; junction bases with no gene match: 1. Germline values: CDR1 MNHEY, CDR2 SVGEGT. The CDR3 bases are TGTGCCAGCAGTTCGGGACAGGGGGATGAAAAACTGTTTTTT. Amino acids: CASSSGQGDEKLFF.

The CDR3 protein is CSGQGVTEAFF. The DNA for the CDR3 is TGCAGTGGACAGGGGGTAACTGAAGCTTTCTTT. The chain couples TRBV20-1 to TRBJ1-1; 9 nucleotides match TRBD1. The germline V gene encodes CDR1 DFQATT and CDR2 SNEGSKA (reference sequence). The CDR3 spans 11 residues. Losses at the gene ends were 7 bases for V and 5 bases for J; bases not matched to a gene: 2.

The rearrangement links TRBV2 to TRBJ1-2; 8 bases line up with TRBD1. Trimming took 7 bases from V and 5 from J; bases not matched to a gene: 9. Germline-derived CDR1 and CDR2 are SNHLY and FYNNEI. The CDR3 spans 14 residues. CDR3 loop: CASTRTGSVYGYTF. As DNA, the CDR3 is TGTGCCAGCACCCGGACAGGGTCGGTGTATGGCTACACCTTC. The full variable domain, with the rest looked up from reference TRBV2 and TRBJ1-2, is EPEVTQTPSHQVTQMGQEVILRCVPISNHLYFYWYRQILGQKVEFLVSFYNNEISEKSEIFDDQFSVERPDGSNFTLKIRSTKLEDSAMYFCASTRTGSVYGYTFGSGTRLTVV.

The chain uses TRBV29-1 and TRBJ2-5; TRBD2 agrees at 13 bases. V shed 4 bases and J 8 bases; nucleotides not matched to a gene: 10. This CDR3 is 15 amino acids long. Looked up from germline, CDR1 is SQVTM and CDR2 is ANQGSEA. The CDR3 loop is CSVVGGLAGSDTQYF. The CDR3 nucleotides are TGCAGCGTTGTGGGGGGACTAGCGGGGTCAGACACCCAGTACTTC.

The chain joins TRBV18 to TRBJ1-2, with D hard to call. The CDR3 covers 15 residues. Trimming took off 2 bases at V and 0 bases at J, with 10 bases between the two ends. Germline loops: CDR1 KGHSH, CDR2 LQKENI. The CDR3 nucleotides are TGTGCCAGCTCACCAAATCCAGAAGCTAACTATGGCTACACCTTC. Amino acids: CASSPNPEANYGYTF.

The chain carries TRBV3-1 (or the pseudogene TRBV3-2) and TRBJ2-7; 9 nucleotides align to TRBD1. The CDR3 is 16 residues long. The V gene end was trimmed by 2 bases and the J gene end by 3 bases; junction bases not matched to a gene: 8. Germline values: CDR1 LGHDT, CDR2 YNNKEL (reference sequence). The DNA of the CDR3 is TGTGCCAGCAGCCAACCCGGGACAGGGTATCACTACGAGCAGTACTTC. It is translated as CASSQPGTGYHYEQYF.

CDR3 in DNA: TGTGCCAGTAGTAACCCCCGGGACATAGCTACCAACACCGGGGAGCTGTTTTTT. Translating it yields CASSNPRDIATNTGELFF. The J gene is TRBJ2-2, the V gene TRBV19; D might be TRBD1 (6 bases). CDR1 is LNHDA and CDR2 is SQIVND in the germline V gene (reference sequence). Deletions cut 4 bases from V and 2 bases from J, with 20 bases between. The CDR3 spans 18 residues.

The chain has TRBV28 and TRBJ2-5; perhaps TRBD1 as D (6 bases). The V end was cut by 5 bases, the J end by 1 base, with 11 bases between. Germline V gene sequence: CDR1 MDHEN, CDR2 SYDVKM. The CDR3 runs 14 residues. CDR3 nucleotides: TGTGCCAGCAGTGGACAGAACATCCAAGAGACCCAGTACTTC. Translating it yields CASSGQNIQETQYF.

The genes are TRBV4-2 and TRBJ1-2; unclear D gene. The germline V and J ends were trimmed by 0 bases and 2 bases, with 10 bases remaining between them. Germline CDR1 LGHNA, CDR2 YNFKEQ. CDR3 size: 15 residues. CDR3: CASSQDYSVNYGYTF. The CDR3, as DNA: TGTGCCAGCAGCCAAGATTACAGTGTCAACTATGGCTACACCTTC.

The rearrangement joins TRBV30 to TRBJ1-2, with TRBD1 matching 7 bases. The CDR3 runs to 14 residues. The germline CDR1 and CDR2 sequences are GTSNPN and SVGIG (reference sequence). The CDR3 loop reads CATGGQRVEYGYTF. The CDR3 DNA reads TGTGCGACTGGGGGACAGAGAGTTGAGTATGGCTACACCTTC.

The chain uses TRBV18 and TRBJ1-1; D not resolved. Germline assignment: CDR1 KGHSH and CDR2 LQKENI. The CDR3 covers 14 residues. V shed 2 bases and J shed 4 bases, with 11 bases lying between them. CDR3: CASSPSVMSTEAFF. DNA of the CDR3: TGTGCCAGCTCACCATCGGTTATGAGCACTGAAGCTTTCTTT.

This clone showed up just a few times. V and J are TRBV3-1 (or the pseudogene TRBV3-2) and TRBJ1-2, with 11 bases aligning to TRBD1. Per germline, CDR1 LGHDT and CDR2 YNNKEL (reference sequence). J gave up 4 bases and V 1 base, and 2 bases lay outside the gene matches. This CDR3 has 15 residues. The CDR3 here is CASSQGTGGGYGYTF. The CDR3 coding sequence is TGTGCCAGCAGCCAAGGGACAGGGGGCGGCTATGGCTACACCTTC.

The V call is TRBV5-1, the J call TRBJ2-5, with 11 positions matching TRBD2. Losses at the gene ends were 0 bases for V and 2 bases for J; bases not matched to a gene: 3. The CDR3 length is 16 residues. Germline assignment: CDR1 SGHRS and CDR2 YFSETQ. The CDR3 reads CASSLGGLAEQETQYF. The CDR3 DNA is TGCGCCAGCAGCTTGGGGGGACTAGCGGAACAAGAGACCCAGTACTTC. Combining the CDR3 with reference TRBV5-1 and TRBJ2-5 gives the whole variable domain KAGVTQTPRYLIKTRGQQVTLSCSPISGHRSVSWYQQTPGQGLQFLFEYFSETQRNKGNFPGRFSGRQFSNSRSEMNVSTLELGDSALYLCASSLGGLAEQETQYFGPGTRLLVL.